This T cell receptor beta chain was recovered during a study of T cells in tuberculosis. Cells were sorted from thawed PBMC rested overnight and stained with GMM-loaded CD1B tetramer, viability dye and anti-CD3. CD1B tetramers were loaded with Rhodococcus equi-derived C32 glucose monomycolate. Measured with immunoSEQ multiplex PCR; TCRdb has only the in-frame clones, and not every one. This sample yields approximately 59,000 clones, of which roughly 87% are seen a single time; less than 25% belongs to the top ten. This CDR3 region has 13 residues. In germline, CDR1 is GTSNPN, CDR2 SVGIG (reference sequence). The germline V and J ends were trimmed by 4 bases and 8 bases, with 17 bases remaining between them.

This TCR came from an adult woman with latent tuberculosis. The sequencing input was CD1b-GMM tetramer-negative cells sorted from PBMCs. This chain uses TRBV30 with TRBJ1-1; D is possibly TRBD1 (6 bases). In DNA, the CDR3 is TGTGCCTGGAACTCGGGACACGGCGAAGAAGCTTTCTTT. This gives the protein CAWNSGHGEEAFF.